In its sample, the clone carrying this T cell receptor (beta chain) was seen a few times. The antigen is undetermined. CDR1 SEHNR and CDR2 FQNEAQ come from the germline V gene (reference sequence). The V gene lost 5 bases and the J gene lost 11 bases, with 18 bases spanning the gap. CDR3 size: 13 residues. Expressed TCRB transcripts were sequenced because the entire RNA isolate underwent reverse transcription. Using immunoSEQ multiplex PCR, the repertoire was profiled, and TCRdb retains in-frame clones only, with some absent. The sample has 400,000 to 550,000 clones, about an eighth seen once. The sample originates from a study of beta chain features in type 1 diabetes. Study conclusions and caveats: Patients with type 1 diabetes carried fewer insertions and had more deletions at their VDJ junctions. Naive, central memory and Treg TCRB repertoires seemed to resemble each other more closely in patients than they did in healthy donors.

Using CD45RO/CCR7/CD25/CD127/CD95/CD27, CD4+ naive, central memory, regulatory and stem cell-like memory cells were sorted. The TCR was taken from a woman aged 18-35 years in good health. The chain combines TRBV7-9 with TRBJ1-1; D is perhaps TRBD1 (5 bases). The source material was naive CD4+ T cells from blood. The CDR3 bases are TGTGCCAGCAGCACCAACACCGGGACGGGGGCTTTCTTT. This codes for CASSTNTGTGAFF.